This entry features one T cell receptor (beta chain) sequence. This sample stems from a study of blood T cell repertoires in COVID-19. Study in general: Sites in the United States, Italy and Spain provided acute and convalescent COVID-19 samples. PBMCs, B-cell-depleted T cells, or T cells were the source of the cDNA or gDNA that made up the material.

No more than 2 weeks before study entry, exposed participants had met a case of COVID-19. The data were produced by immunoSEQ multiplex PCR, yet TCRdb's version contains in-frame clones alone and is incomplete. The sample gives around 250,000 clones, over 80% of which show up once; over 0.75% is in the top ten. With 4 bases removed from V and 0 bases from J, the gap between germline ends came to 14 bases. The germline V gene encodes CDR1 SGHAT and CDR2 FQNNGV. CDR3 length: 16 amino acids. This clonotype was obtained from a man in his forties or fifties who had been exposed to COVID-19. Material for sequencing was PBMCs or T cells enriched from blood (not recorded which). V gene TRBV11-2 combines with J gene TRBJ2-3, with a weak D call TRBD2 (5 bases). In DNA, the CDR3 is TGTGCCAGCAGCTCGGGTGGACTGGCTAGCACAGATACGCAGTATTTT. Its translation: CASSSGGLASTDTQYF.